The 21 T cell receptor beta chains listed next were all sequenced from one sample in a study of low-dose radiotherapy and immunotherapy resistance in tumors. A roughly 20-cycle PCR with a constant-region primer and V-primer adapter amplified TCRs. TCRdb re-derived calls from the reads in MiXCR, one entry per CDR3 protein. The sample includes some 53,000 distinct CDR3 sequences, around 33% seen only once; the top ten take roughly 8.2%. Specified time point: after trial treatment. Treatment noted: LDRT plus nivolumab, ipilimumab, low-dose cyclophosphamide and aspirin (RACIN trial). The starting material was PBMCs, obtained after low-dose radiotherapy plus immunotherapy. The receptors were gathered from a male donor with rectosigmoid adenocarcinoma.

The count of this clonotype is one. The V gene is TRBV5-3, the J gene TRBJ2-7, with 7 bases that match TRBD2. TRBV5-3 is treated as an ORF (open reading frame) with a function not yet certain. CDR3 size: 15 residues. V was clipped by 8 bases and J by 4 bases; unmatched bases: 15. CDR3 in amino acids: CASRAGFLKGYEQYF. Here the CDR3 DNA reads TGTGCCAGCAGAGCGGGATTCCTAAAGGGGTACGAGCAGTACTTC.

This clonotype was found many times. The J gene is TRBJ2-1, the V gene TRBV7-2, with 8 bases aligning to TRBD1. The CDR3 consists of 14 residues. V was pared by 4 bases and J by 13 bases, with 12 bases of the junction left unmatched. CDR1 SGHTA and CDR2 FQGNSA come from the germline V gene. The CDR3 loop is CASSSLTGALPQFF. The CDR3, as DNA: TGTGCCAGCAGCTCTTTGACAGGGGCCCTGCCCCAGTTCTTC.

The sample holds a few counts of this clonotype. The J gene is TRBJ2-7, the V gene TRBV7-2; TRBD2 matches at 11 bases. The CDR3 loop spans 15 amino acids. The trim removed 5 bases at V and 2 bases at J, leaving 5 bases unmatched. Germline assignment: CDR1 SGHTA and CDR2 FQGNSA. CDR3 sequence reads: CASSDSGRVTYEQYF. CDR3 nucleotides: TGTGCCAGCAGCGATAGCGGGAGGGTAACCTACGAGCAGTACTTC.

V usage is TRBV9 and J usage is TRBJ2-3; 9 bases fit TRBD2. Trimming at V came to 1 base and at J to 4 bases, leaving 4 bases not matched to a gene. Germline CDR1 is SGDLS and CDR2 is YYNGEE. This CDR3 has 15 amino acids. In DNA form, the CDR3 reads TGTGCCAGCAGCGTACTTGGCGGGAGGGCAGATACGCAGTATTTT. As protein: CASSVLGGRADTQYF.

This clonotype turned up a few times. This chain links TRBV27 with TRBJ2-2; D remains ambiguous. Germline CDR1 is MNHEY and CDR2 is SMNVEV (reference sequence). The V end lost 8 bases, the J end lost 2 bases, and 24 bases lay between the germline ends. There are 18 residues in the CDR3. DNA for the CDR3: TGTGCCAGCGCCCTAGTCGACTCCTTCTCCTTAAACACCGGGGAGCTGTTTTTT. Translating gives CASALVDSFSLNTGELFF.

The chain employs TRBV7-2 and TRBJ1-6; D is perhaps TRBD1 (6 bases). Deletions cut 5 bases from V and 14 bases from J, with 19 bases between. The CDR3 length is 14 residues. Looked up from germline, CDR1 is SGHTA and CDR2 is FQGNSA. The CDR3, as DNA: TGTGCCAGCAGCACCGGACAGACTTCGAGGGCCCTCCACTTT. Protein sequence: CASSTGQTSRALHF.

CDR3 sequence (DNA): TGCGCCAACAACTCCGACACCGGGGAGCTGTTTTTT. The encoded protein is CANNSDTGELFF. The V and J genes are TRBV5-1 and TRBJ2-2; D is uncertain. This CDR3 comprises 12 residues. V was clipped by 9 bases and J by 3 bases, with 9 bases between them. Germline V gives CDR1 SGHRS, CDR2 YFSETQ.

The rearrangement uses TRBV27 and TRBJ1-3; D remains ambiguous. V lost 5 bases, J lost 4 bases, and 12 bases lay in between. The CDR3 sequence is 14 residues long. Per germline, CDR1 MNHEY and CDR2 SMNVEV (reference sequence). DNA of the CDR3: TGTGCCAGCAGTACGAGGGCGGGAGGAAACACCATATATTTT. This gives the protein CASSTRAGGNTIYF.

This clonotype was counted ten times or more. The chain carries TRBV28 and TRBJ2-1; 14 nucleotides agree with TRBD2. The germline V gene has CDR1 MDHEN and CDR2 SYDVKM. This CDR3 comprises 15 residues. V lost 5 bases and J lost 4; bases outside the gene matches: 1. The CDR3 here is CASSRLAGGYNEQFF. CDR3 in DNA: TGTGCCAGCAGTCGACTAGCGGGGGGGTACAATGAGCAGTTCTTC.

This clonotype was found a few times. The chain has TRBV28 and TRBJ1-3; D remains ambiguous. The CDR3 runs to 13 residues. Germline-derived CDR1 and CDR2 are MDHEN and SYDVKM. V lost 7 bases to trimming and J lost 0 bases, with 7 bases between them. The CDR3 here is CASNLLSGNTIYF. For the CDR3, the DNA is TGTGCCAGCAATCTCCTCTCTGGAAACACCATATATTTT.

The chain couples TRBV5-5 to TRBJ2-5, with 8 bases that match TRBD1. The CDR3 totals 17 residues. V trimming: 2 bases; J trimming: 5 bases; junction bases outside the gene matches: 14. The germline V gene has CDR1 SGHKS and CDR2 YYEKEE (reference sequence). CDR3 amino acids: CASSFSAAGGAGETQYF. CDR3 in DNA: TGTGCCAGCAGCTTTAGCGCCGCAGGGGGCGCAGGGGAGACCCAGTACTTC.

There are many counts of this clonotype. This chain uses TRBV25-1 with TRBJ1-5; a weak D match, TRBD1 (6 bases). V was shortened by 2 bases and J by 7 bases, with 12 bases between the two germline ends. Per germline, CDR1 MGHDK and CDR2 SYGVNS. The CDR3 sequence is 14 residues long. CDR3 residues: CASSEGGGHQPQHF. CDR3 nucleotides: TGTGCCAGCAGTGAAGGGGGGGGCCACCAGCCCCAGCATTTT.

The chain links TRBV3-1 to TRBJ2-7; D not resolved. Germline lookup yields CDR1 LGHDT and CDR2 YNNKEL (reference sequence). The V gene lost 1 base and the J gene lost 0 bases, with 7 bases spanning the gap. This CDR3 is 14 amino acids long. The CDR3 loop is CASSQAASSYEQYF. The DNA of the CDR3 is TGTGCCAGCAGCCAAGCAGCCTCCTCCTACGAGCAGTACTTC.

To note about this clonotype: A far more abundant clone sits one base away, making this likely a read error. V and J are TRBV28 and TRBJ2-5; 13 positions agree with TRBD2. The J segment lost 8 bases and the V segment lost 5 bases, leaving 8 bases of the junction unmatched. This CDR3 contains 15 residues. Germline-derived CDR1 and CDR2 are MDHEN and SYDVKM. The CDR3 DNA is TGTGCCAGCAGTCCCCCCGGGACTAGCGGGAATACCCAGTACTTC. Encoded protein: CASSPPGTSGNTQYF.

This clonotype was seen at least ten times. The CDR3 region has the DNA TGTGCCAGCAGTAGACGTGGGACTAGCGGGAGAAATGAGCAGTTCTTC. Translating gives CASSRRGTSGRNEQFF. This chain connects TRBV6-2 or TRBV6-3 to TRBJ2-1, with 14 bases aligning to TRBD2. The V gene's germline CDR1 is MNHEY and CDR2 SVGEGT. CDR3 length: 16 amino acids. V lost 5 bases and J lost 7; bases outside the gene matches: 7.

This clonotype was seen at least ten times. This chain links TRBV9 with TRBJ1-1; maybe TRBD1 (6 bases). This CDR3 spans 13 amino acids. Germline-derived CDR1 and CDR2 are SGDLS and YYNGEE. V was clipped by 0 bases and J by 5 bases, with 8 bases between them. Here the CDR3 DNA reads TGTGCCAGCAGCGTAGCCACAGGGACTGAAGCTTTCTTT. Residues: CASSVATGTEAFF.

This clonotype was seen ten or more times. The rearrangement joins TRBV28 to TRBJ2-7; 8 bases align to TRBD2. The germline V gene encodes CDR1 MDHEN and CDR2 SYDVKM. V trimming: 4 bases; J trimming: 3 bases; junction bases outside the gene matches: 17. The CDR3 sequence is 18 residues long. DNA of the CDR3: TGTGCCAGCAGTTCCTCCCCGGGGCTAGGGGGACTAGGCTACGAGCAGTACTTC. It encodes CASSSSPGLGGLGYEQYF. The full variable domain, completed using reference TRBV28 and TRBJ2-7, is DVKVTQSSRYLVKRTGEKVFLECVQDMDHENMFWYRQDPGLGLRLIYFSYDVKMKEKGDIPEGYSVSREKKERFSLILESASTNQTSMYLCASSSSPGLGGLGYEQYFGPGTRLTVT.

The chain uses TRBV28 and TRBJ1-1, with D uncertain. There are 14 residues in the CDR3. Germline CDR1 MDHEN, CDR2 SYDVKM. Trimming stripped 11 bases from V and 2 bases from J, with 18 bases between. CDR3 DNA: TGTGCCGTCCACTCAGGTGCCATAAACACTGAAGCTTTCTTT. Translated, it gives CAVHSGAINTEAFF.

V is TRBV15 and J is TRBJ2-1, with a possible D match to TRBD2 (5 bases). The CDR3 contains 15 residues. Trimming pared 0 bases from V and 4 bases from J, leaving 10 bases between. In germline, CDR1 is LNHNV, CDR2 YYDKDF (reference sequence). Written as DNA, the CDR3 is TGTGCCACCAGCAGAGAACGCGGGTATTACAATGAGCAGTTCTTC. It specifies CATSRERGYYNEQFF.

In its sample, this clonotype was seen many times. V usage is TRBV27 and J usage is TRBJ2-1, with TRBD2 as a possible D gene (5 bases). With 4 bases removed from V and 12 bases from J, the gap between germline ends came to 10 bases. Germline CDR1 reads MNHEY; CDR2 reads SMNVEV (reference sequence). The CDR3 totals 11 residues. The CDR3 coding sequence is TGTGCCAGCAGTTCTGAGGGTCGGCAGTTCTTC. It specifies CASSSEGRQFF.

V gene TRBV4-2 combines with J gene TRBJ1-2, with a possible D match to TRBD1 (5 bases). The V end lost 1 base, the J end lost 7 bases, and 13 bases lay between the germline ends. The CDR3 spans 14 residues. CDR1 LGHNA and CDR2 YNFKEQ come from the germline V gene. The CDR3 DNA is TGTGCCAGCAGCCAAGGGTCAGGGTACCCTGGCTACACCTTC. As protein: CASSQGSGYPGYTF.